This T cell receptor (beta chain) was captured in a study of T cells in Graves' hyperthyroidism and ophthalmopathy. Patients with uncontrolled infections, other autoimmune diseases, pregnancy or lactation were excluded. Out of over 7.5 ml of fresh peripheral blood came the PBMCs. Study-level results: In simple terms, a model built on 13 V-J features told ophthalmopathy apart from stable hyperthyroidism. Blood also carried most thyroid clonotypes expanded above 0.001.

Amplification targeted TCR beta CDR3 regions from RNA transcripts. First-round RT-PCR targeting the TCR CDR3 was performed with the HTBI primer set. One entry per CDR3 protein results from TCRdb running MiXCR on the multiplex PCR reads. The data hold around 620,000 distinct CDR3 sequences, with approximately 15% observed a single time. This CDR3 comprises 15 residues. CDR1 is SGHAT, CDR2 FQNNGV, per germline. V was trimmed by 2 bases and J by 6 bases, leaving 14 bases between them. This clonotype was recorded at least ten times. No antigen is known for it. The chain links TRBV11-2 to TRBJ1-5; tentatively, D is TRBD1 (5 bases). Sequencing used blood. This clonotype was obtained from a woman younger than 35 with Graves' ophthalmopathy. CDR3 DNA sequence: TGTGCCAGCAGCTTAACATCGGGGGTCGGTCAGCCCCAGCATTTT. It specifies CASSLTSGVGQPQHF.